This T cell receptor (beta chain) appears in the sequencing data of a study of blood T cell repertoires in COVID-19. On the study more broadly: COVID-19 samples, acute and convalescent, were from the United States, Italy and Spain.

Trimming removed 10 bases from V and 7 bases from J, with 14 bases in between. The CDR3 runs to 13 residues. Germline CDR1 reads ENHRY; CDR2 reads SYGVKD. Original data processing: By means of reference gene primer amplification, nucleated cell counts were estimated. Clones were sequenced by immunoSEQ multiplex PCR, and TCRdb holds only the in-frame ones, with some missing. V, J and clone size reflect that table, while D and trimming were determined from the DNA. The data hold roughly 30,000 clones, with about 80% observed a single time. V usage is TRBV10-3 and J usage is TRBJ1-6; unclear D gene. The sample comprised peripheral blood. This sequence originates from a man aged 65-85 years with acute or convalescent COVID-19. This CDR3 reads CASTERANSPLHF. In DNA form, the CDR3 reads TGTGCCAGCACGGAGAGGGCCAATTCACCCCTCCACTTT.